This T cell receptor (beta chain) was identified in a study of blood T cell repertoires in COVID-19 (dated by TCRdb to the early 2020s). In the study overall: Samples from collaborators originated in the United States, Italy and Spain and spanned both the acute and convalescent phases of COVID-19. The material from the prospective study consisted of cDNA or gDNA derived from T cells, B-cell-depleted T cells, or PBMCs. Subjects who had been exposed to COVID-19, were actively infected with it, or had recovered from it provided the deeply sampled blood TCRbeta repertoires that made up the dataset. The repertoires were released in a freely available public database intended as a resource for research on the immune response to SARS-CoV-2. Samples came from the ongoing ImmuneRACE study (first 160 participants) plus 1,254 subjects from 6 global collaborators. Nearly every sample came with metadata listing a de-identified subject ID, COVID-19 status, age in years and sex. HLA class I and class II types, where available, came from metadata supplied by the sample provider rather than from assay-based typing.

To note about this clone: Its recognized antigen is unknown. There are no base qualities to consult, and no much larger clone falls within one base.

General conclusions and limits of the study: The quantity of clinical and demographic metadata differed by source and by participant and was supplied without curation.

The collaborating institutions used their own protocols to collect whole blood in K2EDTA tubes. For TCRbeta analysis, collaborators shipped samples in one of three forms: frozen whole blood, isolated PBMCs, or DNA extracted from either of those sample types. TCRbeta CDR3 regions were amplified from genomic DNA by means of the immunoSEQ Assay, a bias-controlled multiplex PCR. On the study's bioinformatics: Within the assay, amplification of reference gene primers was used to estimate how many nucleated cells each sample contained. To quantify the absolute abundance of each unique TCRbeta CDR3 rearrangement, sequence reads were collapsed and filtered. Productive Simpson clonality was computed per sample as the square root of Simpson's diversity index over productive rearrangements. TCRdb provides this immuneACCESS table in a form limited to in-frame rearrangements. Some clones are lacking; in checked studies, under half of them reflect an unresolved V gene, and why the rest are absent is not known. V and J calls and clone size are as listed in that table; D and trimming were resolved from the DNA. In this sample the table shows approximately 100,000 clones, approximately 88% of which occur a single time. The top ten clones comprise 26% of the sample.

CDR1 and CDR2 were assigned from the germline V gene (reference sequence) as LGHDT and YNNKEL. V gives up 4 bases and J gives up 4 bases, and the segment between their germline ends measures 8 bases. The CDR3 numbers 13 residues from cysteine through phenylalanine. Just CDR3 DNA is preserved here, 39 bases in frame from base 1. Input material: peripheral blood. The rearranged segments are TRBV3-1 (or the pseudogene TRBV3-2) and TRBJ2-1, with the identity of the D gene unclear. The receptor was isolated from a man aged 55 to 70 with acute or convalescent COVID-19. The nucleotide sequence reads TGTGCCAGCAGCCCGCCCGGGTACAATGAGCAGTTCTTC. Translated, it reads CASSPPGYNEQFF.